This T cell receptor beta chain was obtained from a study of blood T cell repertoires in COVID-19. Looking at the study overall: Some COVID-19 samples were acute and others convalescent; all came from the United States, Italy and Spain. PBMCs, B-cell-depleted T cells, or T cells provided the cDNA or gDNA that made up the material.

Study processing details: Estimation of nucleated cell counts was performed using reference gene primer amplification. Data came from immunoSEQ multiplex PCR; TCRdb stores just in-frame clones and leaves some out. V, J and clone size are taken as reported in that table, and D and trimming were inferred from the DNA itself. This sample has under 300,000 clones, with 70% to 90% found just once. The sequenced sample consisted of peripheral blood. This clonotype was sampled from a man aged 18 to 29 with active or convalescent COVID-19.

CDR3 sequence reads: CASSLAGGRTGELFF. CDR3 bases: TGCGCCAGCAGCTTGGCAGGGGGCCGTACCGGGGAGCTGTTTTTT. J is TRBJ2-2 and V is TRBV5-1, with 8 bases aligning to TRBD1. There are 15 residues in the CDR3. In germline, CDR1 is SGHRS, CDR2 YFSETQ. V shed 0 bases, J shed 5 bases, and the junction held 3 bases outside the gene matches.